This is a list of T cell receptor beta chains from one sample in a study of T cell clusters in autoimmune cytopenias. Following a re-call of the multiplex PCR reads, TCRdb has one entry per CDR3 protein and lacks DNA. The repertoire table contains 11,000 or so distinct CDR3 sequences. The sample was also linked to a second study, of T cell repertoires in aging, cancer and after chemotherapy.

Sequenced material: peripheral blood. The receptors were sampled from a human donor in good health. Both conserved end residues are part of each CDR3. Rows may omit the clone size; those that give it use once, few, many or a size class.

V gene,J gene,clone size,CDR3 protein
TRBV14,TRBJ2-5,-,CASSQEGQGAGYGETQYF
TRBV10-3,TRBJ1-1,-,CAISEPHGAHTEAFF
TRBV19,TRBJ1-2,medium-sized,CASSSSPTDAYGYTF
TRBV7-6,TRBJ2-1,-,CASSPLKGTPRINEQFF
TRBV20-1,TRBJ1-4,-,CSAARGGFNEKLFF
TRBV20-1,TRBJ2-6,-,CSARDNSGANVLTF
TRBV28,TRBJ1-5,-,CASSLGGGNQPQHF
TRBV6-5,TRBJ1-4,-,CASRSSGTGHEKLFF
TRBV7-9,TRBJ2-1,-,CASSFFGTDGEQFF
TRBV6-5,TRBJ1-3,-,CASSYYGASGNTIYF
TRBV18,TRBJ1-2,medium-sized,CASSPIQGFYGYTF
TRBV5-6,TRBJ2-5,medium-sized,CASSSGPLRGQETQYF
TRBV7-7,TRBJ2-2,-,CASSPNPGAGTGELFF
TRBV7-9,TRBJ1-2,-,CASSPGPNYGYTF
TRBV28,TRBJ2-7,-,CASSSGGGYYEQYF
TRBV6-5,TRBJ2-1,-,CASKTIGLANNEQFF
TRBV7-2,TRBJ2-3,-,CASSLGTGRDTQYF
TRBV5-6,TRBJ2-1,-,CASSLFPGRTGARLWDEQFF
TRBV12-3/TRBV12-4,TRBJ1-2,-,CASSSPRQGLYGYTF
TRBV5-4,TRBJ2-5,-,CAGSGGQETQYF
TRBV6-6,TRBJ2-7,medium-sized,CASSYPPPGAEQYF
TRBV27,TRBJ1-2,-,CASSSGPGQGASVYGYTF
TRBV20-1,TRBJ2-3,-,CSARSLAGGHTQYF
TRBV10-3,TRBJ1-4,-,CAISAGTGYEKLFF
TRBV29-1,TRBJ2-5,medium-sized,CSVARLAGGETQYF
TRBV4-3,TRBJ2-7,-,CASSQDRGPSAREQYF
TRBV19,TRBJ1-4,medium-sized,CASSSGGDYDEKLFF
TRBV20-1,TRBJ1-5,-,CSASPTDTRQPQHF
TRBV14,TRBJ2-3,-,CASSQAQLKQYF
TRBV29-1,TRBJ1-2,medium-sized,CSVPRDNGYTF
TRBV5-4,TRBJ2-7,-,CASSLEVGGEQYF
TRBV18,TRBJ2-6,medium-sized,CASSSSSSGANVLTF
TRBV15,TRBJ1-3,-,CATSIPWGVNSGNTIYF
TRBV15,TRBJ1-6,-,CATRRGNSPLHF
TRBV12-3/TRBV12-4,TRBJ2-3,-,CASSSRWLAGDSDTQYF
TRBV19,TRBJ2-7,-,CASSTLVGGPYEQYF
TRBV5-6,TRBJ1-1,-,CASSLIQNTEAFF
TRBV24-1,TRBJ1-2,-,CATSDLTGVNGYTF
TRBV15,TRBJ2-5,-,CATSPLQTQYF
TRBV29-1,TRBJ2-3,-,CSVRPLTGEGSPQYF
TRBV7-6,TRBJ2-1,-,CASFPGLAETIPYNEQFF
TRBV18,TRBJ2-3,-,CASSPEGFTQYF